These 23 T cell receptor beta chains share one sample of origin, sequenced in a study of shared clonotypes between healthy human individuals. It was CD45RO-negative cells, positively selected for CCR7, that made up naive CD8 cells, with terminally differentiated effector memory CD45RA+ cells excluded. Produced via immunoSEQ multiplex PCR; TCRdb's table is partial and in-frame only. Of under 2,000,000 clones listed, around 96% were seen once; the top ten hold roughly 1%. Sequenced input: naive CD8+ T cells sorted from blood. All receptors come from a young man in good health.

On this clone itself: The sample contains more than one DNA sequence encoding this CDR3. The V and J genes are TRBV27 and TRBJ1-1; D ambiguous. The CDR3 is 13 residues long. Germline loops: CDR1 MNHEY, CDR2 SMNVEV (reference sequence). V shed 0 bases and J shed 4 bases, with 6 bases lying between them. CDR3 in DNA: TGTGCCAGCAGTTTATCGACGGGCACTGAAGCTTTCTTT. Translation: CASSLSTGTEAFF.

The J gene is TRBJ2-7, the V gene TRBV13, with 8 bases lining up with TRBD1. This CDR3 is built from 15 residues. Trimming at V came to 5 bases and at J to 5 bases, leaving 11 bases not matched to a gene. CDR1 and CDR2 from the germline V gene are PRHDT and FYEKMQ (reference sequence). In nucleotides, the CDR3 is TGTGCCAGCAGCCCCCAGGGGGCACCACTGGACGAGCAGTACTTC. It yields the protein CASSPQGAPLDEQYF.

The chain is built from TRBV4-1 and TRBJ1-2; D not resolved. CDR1 MGHRA and CDR2 YSYEKL come from the germline V gene. The V gene lost 0 bases and the J gene lost 3 bases, with 11 bases spanning the gap. The length of the CDR3 is 15 residues. Here the CDR3 reads CASSQDPAGDYGYTF. As DNA, the CDR3 is TGCGCCAGCAGCCAAGACCCGGCCGGGGACTATGGCTACACCTTC.

A word on this clone: This CDR3 is also generated by other DNA sequences in the sample. The J gene is TRBJ2-7, the V gene TRBV27; 13 bases are shared with TRBD2. Germline-derived CDR1 and CDR2 are MNHEY and SMNVEV (reference sequence). This CDR3 is built from 14 residues. V lost 6 bases to trimming and J lost 2 bases; unmatched junction nucleotides: 1. Here the CDR3 DNA reads TGTGCCAGCAGGGGACTAGCGGGACCCTACGAGCAGTACTTC. It specifies CASRGLAGPYEQYF.

This chain's CDR3 is CASSPSLGPNSYEQYF. CDR3 DNA: TGTGCCAGCAGTCCGAGCCTAGGGCCAAACTCCTACGAGCAGTACTTC. This chain links TRBV27 with TRBJ2-7; no firm D call. Trimming took 5 bases from V and 0 from J, leaving 17 bases between them. The V gene's germline CDR1 is MNHEY and CDR2 SMNVEV (reference sequence). The CDR3 consists of 16 residues.

This chain connects TRBV28 to TRBJ1-1, with D maybe TRBD1 (6 bases). Germline V CDR1 and CDR2: MDHEN, SYDVKM. CDR3 length equals 14 residues. V lost 5 bases and J 0 bases, leaving 10 bases between the germline ends. CDR3 protein: CASSPPGVNTEAFF. Written as DNA, the CDR3 is TGTGCCAGCAGTCCCCCAGGGGTGAACACTGAAGCTTTCTTT.

The chain couples TRBV4-2 to TRBJ2-7, with 11 bases aligning to TRBD1. Germline V CDR1 and CDR2: LGHNA, YNFKEQ. This CDR3 has 16 residues. Trimming cost V 0 bases and J 3 bases; bases outside gene matches: 4. CDR3 coding DNA: TGTGCCAGCAGCCAAGAATCCGGGACAGGGGGCTACGAGCAGTACTTC. Its protein is CASSQESGTGGYEQYF.

The table lists this clone with a count of one. This chain uses TRBV11-2 with TRBJ2-3, with TRBD2 as a possible D gene (6 bases). The CDR3 consists of 14 residues. Germline V gives CDR1 SGHAT, CDR2 FQNNGV. V was pared by 2 bases and J by 1 base, with 7 bases between. The CDR3 sequence is CASSLKRGTDTQYF. CDR3 coding DNA: TGTGCCAGCAGCTTAAAGCGGGGCACAGATACGCAGTATTTT.

This sequence joins TRBV21-1 and TRBJ2-5; the table assigns TRBD1, which was not confirmed against the DNA. TRBV21-1 is classified as a pseudogene. CDR3 size: 13 residues. The CDR3 DNA reads TGTGCCAGCATGGGCAGGGGACAAGAGACCCAGTACTTC. Residues: CASMGRGQETQYF.

This chain connects TRBV2 to TRBJ2-7; TRBD2 might be the D (5 bases). Germline V gives CDR1 SNHLY, CDR2 FYNNEI. There are 12 residues in the CDR3. V lost 1 base and J 5 bases, leaving 6 bases between the germline ends. CDR3 coding DNA: TGTGCCAGCAGTGAAGGAGGGAACGAGCAGTACTTC. Protein sequence: CASSEGGNEQYF. Filled out from reference TRBV2 and TRBJ2-7, the complete variable domain reads EPEVTQTPSHQVTQMGQEVILRCVPISNHLYFYWYRQILGQKVEFLVSFYNNEISEKSEIFDDQFSVERPDGSNFTLKIRSTKLEDSAMYFCASSEGGNEQYFGPGTRLTVT.

The J gene is TRBJ2-7, the V gene TRBV10-3; tentative D call: TRBD2 (6 bases). V shed 10 bases and J shed 2 bases, with 6 bases lying between them. Germline V gene data show CDR1 as ENHRY and CDR2 as SYGVKD. The CDR3 length is 10 residues. The CDR3: CARTTYEQYF. CDR3 sequence (DNA): TGTGCCAGGACTACCTACGAGCAGTACTTC.

The chain has TRBV5-6 and TRBJ1-1; no firm D call. Trimming left V 8 bases short and J 11 bases short, with 7 bases between. The CDR3 extends over 8 amino acids. The V gene's germline CDR1 is SGHDT and CDR2 YYEEEE. The chain's CDR3 is CARTRAFF. CDR3 coding DNA: TGTGCCAGGACGCGGGCTTTCTTT.

The V and J genes are TRBV4-3 and TRBJ2-1; possibly TRBD2 for D (5 bases). V lost 0 bases and J lost 3, with 18 bases in between. CDR3 size: 18 residues. The V gene's germline CDR1 is LGHNA and CDR2 YSLEER. CDR3 sequence: CASSQEGEASSFYNEQFF. The DNA of the CDR3 is TGCGCCAGCAGCCAAGAGGGAGAGGCCTCATCCTTCTACAATGAGCAGTTCTTC.

This clone was picked up a small number of times. The sample carries other DNA sequences with the same CDR3. The CDR3 DNA is TGTGCCAGCAGTGTTGGGGGGTCCTACAATGAGCAGTTCTTC. This sequence encodes CASSVGGSYNEQFF. The gene calls are TRBV6-1 and TRBJ2-1, with D possibly TRBD2 on 6 matching bases. CDR1 and CDR2 from the germline V gene are MNHNS and SASEGT. V lost 4 bases, J lost 1 base, and 8 bases lay in between. This CDR3 has 14 amino acids.

The chain is built from TRBV10-2 and TRBJ2-1, with D unresolved. This CDR3 is built from 15 residues. Trimming stripped 7 bases from V and 5 bases from J, with 18 bases between. Germline CDR1 and CDR2: WSHSY and SAAADI. CDR3 sequence reads: CASNPDPLIDNEQFF. In DNA form, the CDR3 reads TGCGCCAGCAATCCGGACCCATTAATTGACAATGAGCAGTTCTTC.

CDR3 region: CASSLDQGGRSYEQYF. In DNA form, the CDR3 reads TGTGCCAGCAGCTTGGACCAGGGGGGGCGCAGCTACGAGCAGTACTTC. The chain combines TRBV5-5 with TRBJ2-7, with D perhaps TRBD1 or TRBD2 (7 bases each). The CDR3 sequence is 16 residues long. Trimming took off 0 bases at V and 3 bases at J, with 16 bases between the two ends. Germline CDR1 and CDR2: SGHKS and YYEKEE (reference sequence).

This clone was seen only once. CDR3 in amino acids: CASSLSGPASYEQYF. In DNA form, the CDR3 reads TGTGCCAGCAGTTTATCGGGCCCCGCGAGCTACGAGCAGTACTTC. This rearrangement joins TRBV27 to TRBJ2-7; no definite D call. The CDR3 totals 15 residues. Per the germline V gene, CDR1 is MNHEY and CDR2 is SMNVEV (reference sequence). V was cut by 0 bases and J by 3 bases, with 12 bases left in between.

The chain joins TRBV5-6 to TRBJ2-7; 9 bases are a match to TRBD2. The CDR3 is 15 amino acids. CDR1 is SGHDT, CDR2 YYEEEE, per germline. V lost 4 bases, J lost 2 bases, and 7 bases stayed unmatched. The CDR3, as DNA: TGTGCCAGCAGCCCAGCGACTAGCGGCCCCTACGAGCAGTACTTC. Its protein product is CASSPATSGPYEQYF.

The J gene is TRBJ2-5, the V gene TRBV7-2; the D call may be TRBD1 or TRBD2 (5 bases each). The CDR3 has 15 residues. Germline loops: CDR1 SGHTA, CDR2 FQGNSA. V was clipped by 5 bases and J by 1 base, with 14 bases between them. The CDR3 sequence is CASSGGVGTQETQYF. CDR3 bases: TGTGCCAGCAGCGGAGGCGTGGGGACCCAAGAGACCCAGTACTTC.

This clone was found once. This chain links TRBV9 with TRBJ2-3; either TRBD1 or TRBD2 may fit D (5 bases each). Per the germline V gene, CDR1 is SGDLS and CDR2 is YYNGEE. This CDR3 comprises 15 residues. Trimming removed 4 bases at V and 2 bases at J, with 14 bases between. This chain's CDR3 is CASSTRDGDTDTQYF. The CDR3 DNA sequence: TGTGCCAGCAGCACCCGGGACGGAGACACAGATACGCAGTATTTT.

The chain recombines TRBV18 with TRBJ2-7, with a weak D call TRBD1 (6 bases). V dropped 3 bases and J dropped 1 base, with 13 bases sitting between them. CDR3 size: 15 residues. Germline V gene data show CDR1 as KGHSH and CDR2 as LQKENI. CDR3 nucleotide sequence: TGTGCCAGCTCACCCTTACAGGGTGTATCCTACGAGCAGTACTTC. Residues: CASSPLQGVSYEQYF.

The chain combines TRBV9 with TRBJ2-7; D might be TRBD1 (6 bases). The germline CDR1 and CDR2 sequences are SGDLS and YYNGEE. V was clipped by 5 bases and J by 0 bases, with 12 bases between them. The CDR3 covers 14 residues. CDR3 amino acids: CASSARDNSYEQYF. The CDR3 DNA is TGTGCCAGCAGTGCCCGGGACAACTCCTACGAGCAGTACTTC.

The chain is built from TRBV30 and TRBJ1-3; no clear D. CDR1 and CDR2 (germline): GTSNPN, SVGIG (reference sequence). CDR3 length equals 12 residues. The ends were cut back, 4 bases at V and 4 bases at J, with 8 bases in the middle. CDR3 nucleotide sequence: TGTGCCTGGACAGGCCAAGGAAACACCATATATTTT. Translation gives CAWTGQGNTIYF.